Following are 7 T cell receptor beta chains from one sample sequenced in a study of CD8+ T cells in alopecia areata. This sample's treatment: oral pan-JAK inhibitor, 5-10 mg twice daily. Following extraction, RNA underwent reverse transcription to cDNA, which served as the sequencing template. The table came from immunoSEQ multiplex PCR; TCRdb's copy has only in-frame clones and leaves some out. This table has some 170,000 clones, 50% to 75% appearing once. The sequences come from CD4+ T cells sorted from blood, collected at week 56, from a patient treated with tofacitinib. The receptors stem from a human donor with alopecia areata.

DNA for the CDR3: TGCAGCGCCCCCTGGGGGGGATTAGGCACAGATACGCAGTATTTT. Translating gives CSAPWGGLGTDTQYF. The chain carries TRBV29-1 and TRBJ2-3; 7 bases fit TRBD2. Germline assignment: CDR1 SQVTM and CDR2 ANQGSEA. This CDR3 spans 15 amino acids. Losses at the gene ends were 7 bases for V and 1 base for J; bases not matched to a gene: 11.

This clone appeared a few times. This chain joins TRBV6-1 and TRBJ1-1, with 7 bases aligning to TRBD1. Germline CDR1 reads MNHNS; CDR2 reads SASEGT. J gave up 1 base and V 4 bases, and 0 bases lay outside the gene matches. The CDR3 sequence is 13 residues long. The CDR3 reads CASSGDRNTEAFF. The CDR3 DNA reads as TGTGCCAGCAGTGGGGACAGGAACACTGAAGCTTTCTTT.

The V and J genes are TRBV4-1 and TRBJ2-1; tentative D call: TRBD2 (5 bases). V shed 0 bases and J shed 3 bases, with 9 bases lying between them. This CDR3 has 15 residues. Per the germline V gene, CDR1 is MGHRA and CDR2 is YSYEKL. The CDR3 region is CASSQDQRFYNEQFF. DNA for the CDR3: TGCGCCAGCAGCCAAGACCAGCGGTTCTACAATGAGCAGTTCTTC.

This clone was seen a handful of times. The rearrangement uses TRBV4-3 and TRBJ2-3; possible D gene TRBD2, 5 bases. This CDR3 has 16 amino acids. Trimming took off 0 bases at V and 2 bases at J, with 12 bases between the two ends. The germline gives CDR1 LGHNA, CDR2 YSLEER. The CDR3 is CASSQDHSGDTDTQYF. For the CDR3, the DNA is TGCGCCAGCAGCCAAGATCATTCCGGGGACACAGATACGCAGTATTTT.

The V gene is TRBV13, the J gene TRBJ2-1; maybe TRBD2 (5 bases). Looked up from germline, CDR1 is PRHDT and CDR2 is FYEKMQ (reference sequence). Trimming stripped 6 bases from V and 2 bases from J, with 5 bases between. The CDR3 is 12 residues long. The CDR3, as DNA: TGTGCCAGCAGGAGGGCCTACAATGAGCAGTTCTTC. Its protein is CASRRAYNEQFF.

The chain links TRBV2 to TRBJ2-7; weak D call: TRBD2 (5 bases). Trimming took 8 bases from V and 6 from J, leaving 20 bases between them. Looked up from germline, CDR1 is SNHLY and CDR2 is FYNNEI. The CDR3 has 14 residues. CDR3 bases: TGTGCCAGCTGGTCGGGGTCCCGCGTACGCGAGCAGTACTTC. It codes for CASWSGSRVREQYF. Full variable domain (missing parts from reference TRBV2 and TRBJ2-7): EPEVTQTPSHQVTQMGQEVILRCVPISNHLYFYWYRQILGQKVEFLVSFYNNEISEKSEIFDDQFSVERPDGSNFTLKIRSTKLEDSAMYFCASWSGSRVREQYFGPGTRLTVT.

The chain recombines TRBV7-9 with TRBJ2-3; 12 positions match TRBD2. The CDR3 spans 15 residues. V gave up 5 bases and J gave up 4 bases; unmatched junction bases: 4. Per germline, CDR1 SEHNR and CDR2 FQNEAQ (reference sequence). The CDR3: CASSRLAGASDTQYF. The CDR3 DNA follows: TGTGCCAGCAGCCGACTAGCGGGGGCTTCAGATACGCAGTATTTT.